A single sample gave rise to the 30 T cell receptor beta chains below, sequenced in a study of siplizumab effects on memory and regulatory T cells. Assay: immunoSEQ multiplex PCR; the TCRdb copy retains only in-frame clones and omits some. Of about 91,000 clones listed, roughly 93% are singletons. The sample was CD8+ T cells sorted from blood. These receptors originate from a human donor in good health.

The rearrangement joins TRBV6-5 to TRBJ2-7; tentative D call: TRBD1 (6 bases). V lost 6 bases and J 0 bases, leaving 15 bases between the germline ends. CDR3 length equals 15 residues. Germline CDR1 reads MNHEY; CDR2 reads SVGAGI. As DNA, the CDR3 is TGTGCCAGCAGCTTGGACAGCACCATCTCCTACGAGCAGTACTTC. This encodes CASSLDSTISYEQYF.

This clone was observed once. V is TRBV7-8 and J is TRBJ1-2, with D perhaps TRBD1 (5 bases). This CDR3 spans 15 amino acids. CDR1 is SGHVS, CDR2 FQNEAQ, per germline. Trimming stripped 1 base from V and 8 bases from J, with 17 bases between. The CDR3 region is CASSLEKGLRDGYTF. The CDR3 nucleotides read TGTGCCAGCAGCTTAGAAAAGGGCCTGAGGGACGGCTACACCTTC.

This chain links TRBV7-9 with TRBJ2-1, with D unclear. The V gene lost 6 bases and the J gene lost 8 bases, with 14 bases spanning the gap. CDR1 is SEHNR, CDR2 FQNEAQ, per germline (reference sequence). The CDR3 loop spans 13 amino acids. CDR3 nucleotides: TGTGCCAGCAGATCCCCCTTGGGCGATGAGCAGTTCTTC. This codes for CASRSPLGDEQFF.

This chain uses TRBV11-3 with TRBJ2-2, with TRBD2 matching 8 bases. The V gene's germline CDR1 is SGHNT and CDR2 YENEEA. CDR3 length equals 18 residues. J was trimmed by 6 bases and V by 2 bases; bases with no gene match: 14. CDR3 sequence: CASSLQKKREMGSGELFF. The CDR3 region has the DNA TGTGCCAGCAGCTTACAGAAAAAGCGGGAGATGGGATCCGGGGAGCTGTTTTTT.

This clone appeared once. The chain carries TRBV4-1 and TRBJ2-2, with TRBD1 matching 9 bases. V trimming: 2 bases; J trimming: 5 bases; junction bases outside the gene matches: 6. The CDR3 totals 16 residues. The V gene's germline CDR1 is MGHRA and CDR2 YSYEKL. CDR3 amino acids: CASSQLDRGVTGELFF. CDR3 DNA: TGCGCCAGCAGCCAACTAGACAGGGGGGTAACCGGGGAGCTGTTTTTT.

This rearrangement joins TRBV27 to TRBJ1-5, with no clear D. The CDR3 has 15 amino acids. Germline CDR1 MNHEY, CDR2 SMNVEV (reference sequence). V lost 6 bases to trimming and J lost 1 base, with 13 bases between them. The CDR3 is CASSSLLGSNQPQHF. CDR3 sequence (DNA): TGTGCCAGCAGCTCCCTCTTGGGGAGCAATCAGCCCCAGCATTTT.

The chain has TRBV29-1 and TRBJ2-1; 8 positions match TRBD1. Germline lookup yields CDR1 SQVTM and CDR2 ANQGSEA. After removal of 6 bases from V and 1 base from J, the junction contained 2 bases not matched to a gene. The CDR3 has 13 amino acids. In DNA, the CDR3 is TGCAGCGTGGACAGGGAATCCTACAATGAGCAGTTCTTC. Its translation: CSVDRESYNEQFF.

The chain couples TRBV14 to TRBJ2-7; 11 bases map to TRBD1. Germline V gene data show CDR1 as SGHDN and CDR2 as FVKESK. The V segment lost 0 bases and the J segment 3 bases; nucleotides outside the gene matches: 4. This CDR3 has 16 residues. The CDR3 coding sequence is TGTGCCAGCAGCCAAGATACCGGGACAGGGGGCTACGAGCAGTACTTC. This translates into CASSQDTGTGGYEQYF.

The chain is built from TRBV7-6 and TRBJ2-2; D unclear. V was shortened by 1 base and J by 6 bases, with 6 bases between the two germline ends. Germline-derived CDR1 and CDR2 are SGHVS and FNYEAQ. The CDR3 is 13 residues long. This CDR3 is CASSLGVSGELFF. The CDR3 DNA is TGTGCCAGCAGCTTAGGGGTTTCCGGGGAGCTGTTTTTT.

The CDR3 sequence is CASSVISRGRDISGANVLTF. In DNA, the CDR3 is TGTGCCAGCAGCGTAATTTCAAGGGGGCGGGATATTTCTGGGGCCAACGTCCTGACTTTC. The chain combines TRBV9 with TRBJ2-6; a weak D match, TRBD1 (7 bases). Trimming left V 1 base short and J 1 base short, with 21 bases between. CDR1 and CDR2 (germline): SGDLS, YYNGEE. There are 20 residues in the CDR3.

The chain links TRBV9 to TRBJ2-1; TRBD1 matches at 7 bases. V shed 3 bases, J shed 5 bases, and the junction held 2 bases outside the gene matches. The length of the CDR3 is 13 residues. The germline CDR1 and CDR2 sequences are SGDLS and YYNGEE. The CDR3 DNA reads as TGTGCCAGCAGCGACGGACAGGACAATGAGCAGTTCTTC. Protein sequence: CASSDGQDNEQFF.

The chain carries TRBV7-6 and TRBJ2-1; 8 bases agree with TRBD2. From germline, CDR1 is SGHVS and CDR2 FNYEAQ. V trimming: 2 bases; J trimming: 8 bases; junction bases outside the gene matches: 17. The CDR3 totals 18 residues. CDR3 sequence: CASSLLGLAGPGVDEQFF. CDR3 coding DNA: TGTGCCAGCAGCTTATTAGGGCTAGCGGGCCCGGGGGTGGATGAGCAGTTCTTC.

This rearrangement joins TRBV7-3 to TRBJ2-6, with 10 bases aligning to TRBD2. The trim removed 3 bases at V and 0 bases at J, leaving 5 bases unmatched. The length of the CDR3 is 18 residues. Looked up from germline, CDR1 is SGHTA and CDR2 is FQGTGA. For the CDR3, the DNA is TGTGCCAGCAGCTTTAGCGGGGGGCCTTTCTCTGGGGCCAACGTCCTGACTTTC. It codes for CASSFSGGPFSGANVLTF.

The CDR3 loop reads CASTLRDPGREPQHF. The CDR3 DNA reads TGTGCCAGTACCCTCCGGGACCCTGGGCGGGAGCCCCAGCATTTT. The chain joins TRBV19 to TRBJ1-5, with a possible D match to TRBD1 (5 bases). Germline V CDR1 and CDR2: LNHDA, SQIVND (reference sequence). CDR3 length equals 15 residues. V lost 7 bases, J lost 8 bases, and 21 bases lay in between.

V is TRBV7-2 and J is TRBJ2-5; 9 nucleotides match TRBD2. The CDR3 is 19 residues long. V shed 5 bases, J shed 1 base, and the junction held 17 bases outside the gene matches. Germline assignment: CDR1 SGHTA and CDR2 FQGNSA. The CDR3 coding sequence is TGTGCCAGCAGCGTCCCGGGGCGGGGGGGCCCCCAGCCCCAAGAGACCCAGTACTTC. Amino acids: CASSVPGRGGPQPQETQYF.

The rearrangement uses TRBV7-6 and TRBJ1-1; D may be TRBD1 (6 bases). This CDR3 spans 14 amino acids. The V and J ends lost 3 bases and 2 bases respectively, with 10 bases between them. Germline values: CDR1 SGHVS, CDR2 FNYEAQ. The CDR3 region has the DNA TGTGCCAGCAGCTTTGGGGGGACAAACACTGAAGCTTTCTTT. Translation gives CASSFGGTNTEAFF.

This chain links TRBV29-1 with TRBJ2-1; 8 bases match TRBD2. With V trimmed by 7 bases and J by 0 bases, 11 bases remained unmatched. This CDR3 contains 16 residues. Germline V gene sequence: CDR1 SQVTM, CDR2 ANQGSEA. CDR3 in amino acids: CSAHSGAGASYNEQFF. The CDR3 DNA follows: TGCAGCGCCCATAGCGGGGCTGGGGCCTCCTACAATGAGCAGTTCTTC.

In nucleotides, the CDR3 is TGTGCCAGCAGCTTCAGGGCAGGGGGCTTAGGCTACACCTTC. This translates into CASSFRAGGLGYTF. This rearrangement joins TRBV5-4 to TRBJ1-2, with 8 nucleotides matching TRBD1. The V gene end was trimmed by 2 bases and the J gene end by 8 bases; junction bases not matched to a gene: 8. CDR3 length equals 14 residues. Germline lookup yields CDR1 SGHNT and CDR2 YYREEE (reference sequence).

J is TRBJ2-7 and V is TRBV4-1, with 13 bases aligning to TRBD2. Germline-derived CDR1 and CDR2 are MGHRA and YSYEKL. The CDR3 loop spans 16 amino acids. The trim removed 2 bases at V and 4 bases at J, leaving 5 bases unmatched. DNA for the CDR3: TGCGCCAGCAGCCAACCGGGACTAGCGGGAACATACGAGCAGTACTTC. It yields the protein CASSQPGLAGTYEQYF.

The chain has TRBV6-5 and TRBJ2-7; D gene ambiguous. CDR1 is MNHEY, CDR2 SVGAGI, per germline. V gave up 5 bases and J gave up 3 bases, with 11 bases separating them. The CDR3 loop spans 13 amino acids. CDR3 coding DNA: TGTGCCAGCAGTGACGGGCCTCTCTACGAGCAGTACTTC. Its translation is CASSDGPLYEQYF.

This chain's CDR3 is CSVNPPDSPYTDTQYF. In nucleotides, the CDR3 is TGCAGCGTCAACCCGCCCGACAGCCCCTACACAGATACGCAGTATTTT. The chain uses TRBV29-1 and TRBJ2-3; tentative D call: TRBD1 (5 bases). V lost 6 bases and J 2 bases, leaving 21 bases between the germline ends. The CDR3 is 16 amino acids. Per the germline V gene, CDR1 is SQVTM and CDR2 is ANQGSEA.

V usage is TRBV27 and J usage is TRBJ1-1; D perhaps matches TRBD1 (6 bases). Germline V gives CDR1 MNHEY, CDR2 SMNVEV (reference sequence). Deletions cut 6 bases from V and 1 base from J, with 6 bases between. This CDR3 region has 12 residues. The CDR3 here is CASRTGNTEAFF. DNA for the CDR3: TGTGCCAGCAGGACAGGGAACACTGAAGCTTTCTTT.

V is TRBV5-6 and J is TRBJ2-7; 7 bases agree with TRBD1. The CDR3 is made up of 12 amino acids. Germline CDR1 and CDR2: SGHDT and YYEEEE. V shed 4 bases, J shed 12 bases, and the junction held 10 bases outside the gene matches. The CDR3 region is CASSLGTDVPYF. CDR3 nucleotide sequence: TGTGCCAGCAGCCTTGGGACAGACGTGCCGTACTTC.

The chain links TRBV4-1 to TRBJ1-4; D call uncertain. Trimming cost V 0 bases and J 7 bases, with 12 bases left between them. Germline CDR1 is MGHRA and CDR2 is YSYEKL. The CDR3 has 15 amino acids. CDR3 protein: CASSQEPGFAEKLFF. CDR3 sequence (DNA): TGCGCCAGCAGCCAAGAACCGGGGTTCGCTGAAAAACTGTTTTTT.

The chain uses TRBV27 and TRBJ1-1; no firm D call. Germline V gene sequence: CDR1 MNHEY, CDR2 SMNVEV (reference sequence). V was pared by 2 bases and J by 2 bases, with 9 bases between. The CDR3 runs 14 residues. CDR3 amino acids: CASSLVAVNTEAFF. The CDR3 bases are TGTGCCAGCAGTTTAGTGGCAGTAAACACTGAAGCTTTCTTT.

This clone was observed a handful of times. The rearrangement joins TRBV7-9 to TRBJ2-2; perhaps D is TRBD1 or TRBD2 (5 bases each). Germline-derived CDR1 and CDR2 are SEHNR and FQNEAQ (reference sequence). This CDR3 is built from 17 residues. The V end lost 3 bases, the J end lost 4 bases, and 18 bases lay between the germline ends. In nucleotides, the CDR3 is TGTGCCAGCAGCTTTTCCGATCAGGGAGTGGTCACCGGGGAGCTGTTTTTT. It specifies CASSFSDQGVVTGELFF.

The CDR3 spells CASTVPTGEAFF. The CDR3 DNA is TGTGCCAGCACCGTACCTACGGGAGAAGCTTTCTTT. The rearrangement joins TRBV7-9 to TRBJ1-1; D is uncertain. From germline, CDR1 is SEHNR and CDR2 FQNEAQ (reference sequence). V was pared by 7 bases and J by 8 bases, with 14 bases between. The CDR3 has 12 amino acids.

V gene TRBV6-1 combines with J gene TRBJ1-5; 12 bases map to TRBD1. Germline CDR1 MNHNS, CDR2 SASEGT. Trimming took 4 bases from V and 4 from J; bases not matched to a gene: 2. The CDR3 consists of 15 residues. CDR3 loop: CASSGGQGANQPQHF. The DNA of the CDR3 is TGTGCCAGCAGTGGGGGACAGGGGGCTAATCAGCCCCAGCATTTT.

V gene TRBV27 combines with J gene TRBJ2-2; TRBD2 matches at 12 bases. The CDR3 extends over 17 amino acids. With V trimmed by 6 bases and J by 0 bases, 5 bases remained unmatched. CDR1 and CDR2 (germline): MNHEY, SMNVEV (reference sequence). CDR3: CASSPGLAGPNTGELFF. In DNA, the CDR3 is TGTGCCAGCAGCCCTGGACTAGCGGGACCGAACACCGGGGAGCTGTTTTTT.

The V gene is TRBV15, the J gene TRBJ1-2; D call uncertain. Germline CDR1 LNHNV, CDR2 YYDKDF (reference sequence). Trimming cost V 0 bases and J 3 bases, with 11 bases left between them. This CDR3 spans 15 amino acids. CDR3 amino acids: CATSRDIGSYYGYTF. The CDR3, as DNA: TGTGCCACCAGCAGAGATATAGGCAGTTACTATGGCTACACCTTC. Together with reference TRBV15 and TRBJ1-2, the CDR3 gives the full variable domain: DAMVIQNPRYQVTQFGKPVTLSCSQTLNHNVMYWYQQKSSQAPKLLFHYYDKDFNNEADTPDNFQSRRPNTSFCFLDIRSPGLGDTAMYLCATSRDIGSYYGYTFGSGTRLTVV.